This T cell receptor beta chain was retrieved from a study of human T cells and chemical hapten exposure. For this clonotype: The antigen remains unidentified.

V was pared by 5 bases and J by 4 bases, with 14 bases of the junction left unmatched. CDR1 is SGHAT, CDR2 FQNNGV, per germline. The CDR3 consists of 17 residues. TCRdb passed the RACE reads through MiXCR, listing each CDR3 protein once. The top ten clones hold approximately 5% of a sample with roughly 84,000 distinct CDR3 sequences, roughly 10% of them seen once. Study outcomes and limitations: Patch test score was positively correlated with the counts of PT1 expanded TCRs.

The time point is: patch test 2, 6 weeks after DPC sensitization. Treatment described: therapeutic diphenylcyclopropenone sensitization with weekly scalp DPC. Alopecia patients, 18 to 70 years old and DPC-suitable, served as donors. The V gene is TRBV11-2, the J gene TRBJ1-2; TRBD1 matches 9 bases. The sequencing used whole blood, collected in connection with sensitization to the hapten diphenylcyclopropenone (DPC). The TCR sequence derives from a woman aged 45-59 years with alopecia areata. Some clones in this sample may be carry-over from other donors' samples. The CDR3 sequence is CASSKARTGGLPYGYTF. DNA of the CDR3: TGTGCCAGCAGCAAAGCCCGAACAGGGGGCTTACCCTATGGCTACACCTTC.